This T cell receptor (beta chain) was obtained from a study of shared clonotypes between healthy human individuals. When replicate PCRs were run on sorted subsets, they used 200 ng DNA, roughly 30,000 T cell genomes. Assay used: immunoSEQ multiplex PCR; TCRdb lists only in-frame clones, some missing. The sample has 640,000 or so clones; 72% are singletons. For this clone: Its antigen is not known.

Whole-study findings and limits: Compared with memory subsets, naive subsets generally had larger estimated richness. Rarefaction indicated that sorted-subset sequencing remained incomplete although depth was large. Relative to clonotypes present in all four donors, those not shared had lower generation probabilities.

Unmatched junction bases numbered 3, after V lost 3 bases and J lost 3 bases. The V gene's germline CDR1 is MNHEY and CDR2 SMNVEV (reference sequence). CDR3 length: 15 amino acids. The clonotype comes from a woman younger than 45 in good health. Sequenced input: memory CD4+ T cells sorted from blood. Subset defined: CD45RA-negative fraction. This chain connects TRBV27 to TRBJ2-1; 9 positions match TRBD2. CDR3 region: CASSFSSGVYNEQFF. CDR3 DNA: TGTGCCAGCAGTTTCTCTAGCGGGGTCTACAATGAGCAGTTCTTC.